This T cell receptor (beta chain) was obtained from a study of blood T cell repertoires in COVID-19. CDR3 size: 13 residues. Germline-derived CDR1 and CDR2 are LNHDA and SQIVND (reference sequence). V lost 5 bases and J 6 bases, leaving 12 bases between the germline ends. Original analysis: Cell counts per sample came from amplifying reference gene primers. Measured with immunoSEQ multiplex PCR; TCRdb has only the in-frame clones, and not every one. V and J calls plus clone size are reproduced from that table; the DNA served to infer D and trimming. The sample has roughly 240,000 clones; around nine tenths are singletons.

The sequencing input was peripheral blood. This receptor was obtained from a woman between 55 and 75 years old who had recovered from COVID-19. The genes are TRBV19 and TRBJ2-3, with unresolved D. In nucleotides, the CDR3 is TGTGCCAGTAGTGCACTTCCCCGGGATACGCAGTATTTT. It codes for CASSALPRDTQYF.